The rows below give T cell receptor beta chains drawn from one sample of a study of CD8+CD57+ T cells in acquired aplastic anemia. A single record per CDR3 protein comes from TCRdb applying MiXCR to the reads. Among roughly 180,000 distinct CDR3 sequences listed, around half were seen once. Sequencing was performed on sorted CD4+, CD8+, or CD8+CD57+ T cells (not recorded which) from PBMCs. The receptor source for this set is a human donor in good health. CDR3s leave out the opening cysteine and the closing phenylalanine or tryptophan. Only some rows state a clone size, as once, few, many or a class for expanded clones.

CDR3: ATSVQPGRRPELAKNIQY; size: .; J: TRBJ2-4; V: TRBV24-1
CDR3: ASSTPSGELF; size: .; J: TRBJ2-2; V: TRBV19
CDR3: ASSGPVLEQY; size: .; J: TRBJ2-7; V: TRBV7-2
CDR3: ASNPRLTSWGEKLF; size: few; J: TRBJ1-4; V: TRBV6-1
CDR3: ASSYRGQTYEQY; size: many; J: TRBJ2-7; V: TRBV7-2
CDR3: SVAGTSPWDYGYT; size: few; J: TRBJ1-2; V: TRBV29-1
CDR3: ASSLGGGREQY; size: .; J: TRBJ2-7; V: TRBV12-3/TRBV12-4
CDR3: ASSLMGAGGSGETQY; size: many; J: TRBJ2-5; V: TRBV7-3
CDR3: AISEEGSGRANTQY; size: .; J: TRBJ2-3; V: TRBV10-3
CDR3: ASSRGGPEETQY; size: many; J: TRBJ2-5; V: TRBV5-1
CDR3: ASSMSGSNQPQH; size: .; J: TRBJ1-5; V: TRBV19
CDR3: ASSESTLHTDTQY; size: few; J: TRBJ2-3; V: TRBV10-1
CDR3: ASSFGGRDTEAF; size: .; J: TRBJ1-1; V: TRBV7-9
CDR3: ASSLTLRGANVLT; size: .; J: TRBJ2-6; V: TRBV7-2
CDR3: AWMRLSNNEQF; size: few; J: TRBJ2-1; V: TRBV30
CDR3: ASSYPTGLQY; size: .; J: TRBJ2-7; V: TRBV10-3
CDR3: ASSLSVSTGELF; size: .; J: TRBJ2-2; V: TRBV7-9
CDR3: ASSLVSAASYEQY; size: few; J: TRBJ2-7; V: TRBV7-9
CDR3: SRDSSYNEQF; size: many; J: TRBJ2-1; V: TRBV20-1
CDR3: ATSGMSNRGKETQY; size: few; J: TRBJ2-5; V: TRBV24-1
CDR3: ASSAPPGQSLADGYT; size: once; J: TRBJ1-2; V: TRBV25-1
CDR3: SVGQGLTDTQY; size: many; J: TRBJ2-3; V: TRBV29-1
CDR3: ATTDRGNEQF; size: few; J: TRBJ2-1; V: TRBV24-1
CDR3: SARDSGMHAEAF; size: .; J: TRBJ1-1; V: TRBV20-1
CDR3: ASSETGFSNQPQH; size: .; J: TRBJ1-5; V: TRBV6-1
CDR3: ASSVGFSNQPQH; size: .; J: TRBJ1-5; V: TRBV9
CDR3: SERGQTNEQF; size: .; J: TRBJ2-1; V: TRBV29-1
CDR3: ASSYGRGETQY; size: .; J: TRBJ2-5; V: TRBV24-1
CDR3: ASSSGITGDEQF; size: many; J: TRBJ2-1; V: TRBV5-1
CDR3: ASSSTGQGATEAF; size: many; J: TRBJ1-1; V: TRBV7-2
CDR3: ASSLGGTPDTQY; size: many; J: TRBJ2-3; V: TRBV7-3
CDR3: ASSETGTPFQPQH; size: many; J: TRBJ1-5; V: TRBV10-2